These 24 T cell receptor beta chains came from one sample sequenced in a study of blood T cell repertoires in COVID-19. Measured with immunoSEQ multiplex PCR; TCRdb has only the in-frame clones, and not every one. The sample lists roughly 230,000 clones, 85% occurring once. Sequencing input: peripheral blood. Receptors were obtained from a man in his forties with acute or convalescent COVID-19.

Worth noting for this clone: Other nucleotide sequences in the sample specify the same CDR3. V gene TRBV6-5 combines with J gene TRBJ2-3, with D perhaps TRBD1 (6 bases). CDR1 MNHEY and CDR2 SVGAGI come from the germline V gene. There are 14 residues in the CDR3. V was shortened by 6 bases and J by 3 bases, with 13 bases between the two germline ends. CDR3 nucleotide sequence: TGTGCCAGCAGACCACAGGGCGGGACAGATACGCAGTATTTT. Its translation: CASRPQGGTDTQYF.

The gene calls are TRBV2 and TRBJ2-1, with 8 nucleotides matching TRBD2. With 9 bases clipped from V and 4 bases from J, the junction kept 8 bases outside the gene matches. There are 14 residues in the CDR3. The V gene's germline CDR1 is SNHLY and CDR2 FYNNEI. The CDR3 bases are TGTGCCAGTTCGCGGGGCGGGGGGTACAATGAGCAGTTCTTC. Its protein is CASSRGGGYNEQFF.

The chain combines TRBV28 with TRBJ1-5; TRBD1 aligns across 8 bases. Germline values: CDR1 MDHEN, CDR2 SYDVKM. CDR3 size: 15 residues. V trimming: 7 bases; J trimming: 3 bases; junction bases outside the gene matches: 8. The CDR3 loop reads CASTKAGGYNQPQHF. DNA of the CDR3: TGTGCCAGCACTAAAGCAGGGGGCTACAATCAGCCCCAGCATTTT.

CDR3 amino acids: CATLLPGGAGYTF. For the CDR3, the DNA is TGTGCCACCCTTCTTCCAGGGGGCGCTGGCTACACCTTC. The V call is TRBV24-1, the J call TRBJ1-2, with 8 positions matching TRBD1. Trimming cost V 9 bases and J 7 bases; bases outside gene matches: 9. CDR1 and CDR2 from the germline V gene are KGHDR and SFDVKD. The CDR3 has 13 amino acids.

This clone was seen once. The chain joins TRBV7-9 to TRBJ2-5; 9 bases map to TRBD2. Germline lookup yields CDR1 SEHNR and CDR2 FQNEAQ (reference sequence). The CDR3 is 17 residues long. The J segment lost 1 base and the V segment lost 5 bases, leaving 11 bases of the junction unmatched. The DNA for the CDR3 is TGTGCCAGCAGCCGGCCCTATAGCGGGGGAGTCCAAGAGACCCAGTACTTC. It codes for CASSRPYSGGVQETQYF. Full variable domain (outside the CDR3, taken from reference TRBV7-9 and TRBJ2-5): DTGVSQNPRHKITKRGQNVTFRCDPISEHNRLYWYRQTLGQGPEFLTYFQNEAQLEKSRLLSDRFSAERPKGSFSTLEIQRTEQGDSAMYLCASSRPYSGGVQETQYFGPGTRLLVL.

The CDR3 here is CASSQSVRGNGYTF. In nucleotides, the CDR3 is TGTGCCAGCAGCCAATCGGTACGGGGGAATGGCTACACCTTC. This chain links TRBV16 with TRBJ1-2; a possible D gene is TRBD1 (5 bases). CDR3 size: 14 residues. Germline V gene lookup returns CDR1 KGHSY and CDR2 FQNENV. V lost 0 bases and J 6 bases, leaving 11 bases between the germline ends.

The CDR3 sequence: CASSPGDAWIEQYF. The CDR3 DNA reads as TGTGCCAGCAGCCCGGGGGACGCTTGGATCGAGCAGTACTTC. The V gene is TRBV7-3, the J gene TRBJ2-7, with a tentative D call TRBD2 (6 bases). In germline, CDR1 is SGHTA, CDR2 FQGTGA. CDR3 size: 14 residues. Trimming left V 5 bases short and J 6 bases short, with 17 bases between.

V and J are TRBV6-6 and TRBJ1-1; perhaps TRBD1 as D (5 bases). With 5 bases removed from V and 4 bases from J, the gap between germline ends came to 14 bases. Germline CDR1 and CDR2: MNHNY and SVGAGI (reference sequence). CDR3 length: 14 residues. The DNA of the CDR3 is TGTGCCAGCAGTGCGACCCGCGGGGGCACTGAAGCTTTCTTT. Translation: CASSATRGGTEAFF.

The chain links TRBV6-6 to TRBJ1-6, with TRBD1 as a possible D gene (5 bases). Germline V gene sequence: CDR1 MNHNY, CDR2 SVGAGI (reference sequence). V lost 5 bases to trimming and J lost 0 bases, with 14 bases between them. This CDR3 has 17 amino acids. In nucleotides, the CDR3 is TGTGCCAGCAGTCGGGGACTCCCGAGCTCCTATAATTCACCCCTCCACTTT. It codes for CASSRGLPSSYNSPLHF.

V usage is TRBV21-1 and J usage is TRBJ2-7; whether TRBD2, the table's D call, matches the DNA was not checked. TRBV21-1 is listed as a pseudogene. The CDR3 length is 15 residues. The CDR3 region has the DNA TGTGCCAGCAGCAAAGCGGACGGGGGGCTAAACGAGCAGTACTTC. Protein sequence: CASSKADGGLNEQYF.

The chain employs TRBV7-9 and TRBJ1-1, with no clear D. The V and J ends lost 4 bases and 0 bases respectively, with 9 bases between them. The CDR3 extends over 14 amino acids. CDR1 SEHNR and CDR2 FQNEAQ come from the germline V gene (reference sequence). DNA for the CDR3: TGTGCCAGCAGCTACAACACCCTGAACACTGAAGCTTTCTTT. It specifies CASSYNTLNTEAFF.

This chain connects TRBV10-1 to TRBJ2-1, with TRBD2 matching 15 bases. The CDR3 runs to 16 residues. Germline V gene data show CDR1 as WNHNN and CDR2 as SYGVQD (reference sequence). J lost 5 bases, V lost 6 bases, and 5 bases had no gene match. The CDR3 sequence: CASSGLAGGQDNEQFF. CDR3 coding DNA: TGCGCCAGCAGCGGACTAGCGGGGGGGCAGGACAATGAGCAGTTCTTC.

The chain carries TRBV14 and TRBJ2-1, with TRBD2 matching over 7 bases. This CDR3 region has 17 residues. Germline V CDR1 and CDR2: SGHDN, FVKESK. Trimming at V came to 5 bases and at J to 3 bases, leaving 13 bases not matched to a gene. Here the CDR3 reads CASSERYGGTYYNEQFF. As DNA, the CDR3 is TGTGCCAGCAGCGAGAGATACGGGGGGACCTACTACAATGAGCAGTTCTTC.

This rearrangement joins TRBV10-3 to TRBJ2-5; TRBD2 agrees at 9 bases. From germline, CDR1 is ENHRY and CDR2 SYGVKD. CDR3 length: 18 residues. With 3 bases clipped from V and 2 bases from J, the junction kept 13 bases outside the gene matches. The CDR3 protein is CAISEGMSGGLKQETQYF. CDR3 sequence (DNA): TGTGCCATCAGTGAAGGGATGAGCGGGGGGCTGAAACAAGAGACCCAGTACTTC.

On this clone itself: Relative to the germline gene, one junction end is altered; a read error may explain this. This sequence joins TRBV2 and TRBJ1-2; TRBD1 matches at 7 bases. The CDR3 is made up of 14 amino acids. Germline CDR1 and CDR2: SNHLY and FYNNEI. The DNA of the CDR3 is TGTGCCAGCATTGAAGACAGGGTTAGGCATGGCTACACCTTC. Translating it yields CASIEDRVRHGYTF.

DNA of the CDR3: TGCAGCGTTGATATTAGCGGGGGTCAAGAGACCCAGTACTTC. Its protein is CSVDISGGQETQYF. The V and J genes are TRBV29-1 and TRBJ2-5, with 9 bases aligning to TRBD2. The CDR3 consists of 14 residues. V was clipped by 3 bases and J by 2 bases; unmatched bases: 4. CDR1 is SQVTM, CDR2 ANQGSEA, per germline.

This clone was seen only a few times. The chain couples TRBV7-9 to TRBJ1-6; D call uncertain. Trimming cost V 3 bases and J 1 base, with 10 bases left between them. Germline CDR1 reads SEHNR; CDR2 reads FQNEAQ (reference sequence). The CDR3 is made up of 16 amino acids. The CDR3 loop reads CASSFRIGSYNSPLHF. Here the CDR3 DNA reads TGTGCCAGCAGCTTTAGAATCGGGTCCTATAATTCACCCCTCCACTTT.

The rearrangement links TRBV18 to TRBJ1-1; 10 nucleotides agree with TRBD1. CDR3 size: 15 residues. Losses at the gene ends were 6 bases for V and 6 bases for J; bases not matched to a gene: 10. Germline V gives CDR1 KGHSH, CDR2 LQKENI. The CDR3: CASSLSGTGASEAFF. The CDR3 nucleotides read TGTGCCAGCTCGCTGTCTGGGACAGGGGCCTCTGAAGCTTTCTTT.

The table lists this clone with a count of one. The chain carries TRBV5-4 and TRBJ2-1, with 10 bases fitting TRBD1. CDR1 and CDR2 from the germline V gene are SGHNT and YYREEE (reference sequence). The CDR3 has 12 residues. V was clipped by 9 bases and J by 7 bases; unmatched bases: 4. For the CDR3, the DNA is TGTGCCATCGAGGACAGGGGGAATGAGCAGTTCTTC. Protein: CAIEDRGNEQFF.

The chain is built from TRBV12-3 or TRBV12-4 and TRBJ1-2; D is possibly TRBD1 (6 bases). The CDR3 runs 13 residues. V lost 5 bases and J 2 bases, leaving 9 bases between the germline ends. CDR3 DNA sequence: TGTGCCAGCAGTCCCCAGGGGAACTATGGCTACACCTTC. Encoded protein: CASSPQGNYGYTF.

The J gene is TRBJ1-2, the V gene TRBV5-6, with D perhaps TRBD1 (5 bases). V dropped 3 bases and J dropped 2 bases, with 8 bases sitting between them. The CDR3 consists of 13 residues. Germline V gene data show CDR1 as SGHDT and CDR2 as YYEEEE. The CDR3: CASSSDNNYGYTF. Written as DNA, the CDR3 is TGTGCCAGCAGCTCGGACAACAACTATGGCTACACCTTC.

The chain links TRBV12-2 to TRBJ1-2; the listed D gene, TRBD1, was not tested against the DNA. TRBV12-2 is a documented pseudogene. There are 9 residues in the CDR3. The CDR3 DNA follows: TGTGCAGGGCCCTGTGGCTACACCTTC. Translated, it gives CAGPCGYTF.

The chain recombines TRBV15 with TRBJ1-4; TRBD1 agrees at 7 bases. Per the germline V gene, CDR1 is LNHNV and CDR2 is YYDKDF (reference sequence). Trimming removed 1 base from V and 8 bases from J; junction bases left unmatched: 4. The CDR3 loop spans 14 amino acids. CDR3 nucleotides: TGTGCCACCAGCAGAGGGGGGACAGCGGAAAAACTGTTTTTT. The encoded protein is CATSRGGTAEKLFF. Using reference TRBV15 and TRBJ1-4 for the parts outside the CDR3, the full variable domain is DAMVIQNPRYQVTQFGKPVTLSCSQTLNHNVMYWYQQKSSQAPKLLFHYYDKDFNNEADTPDNFQSRRPNTSFCFLDIRSPGLGDTAMYLCATSRGGTAEKLFFGSGTQLSVL.

V is TRBV3-1 (or the pseudogene TRBV3-2) and J is TRBJ1-4, with a possible D match to TRBD1 (5 bases). The germline V and J ends were trimmed by 3 bases and 4 bases, with 6 bases remaining between them. The CDR3 has 13 amino acids. Germline values: CDR1 LGHDT, CDR2 YNNKEL (reference sequence). The CDR3 nucleotides are TGTGCCAGCAGCCAGGGGCTTAATGAAAAACTGTTTTTT. Its protein product is CASSQGLNEKLFF.